This T cell receptor (beta chain) derives from a study of blood T cell repertoires in COVID-19. Here immunoSEQ multiplex PCR was the method, and the copy in TCRdb shows in-frame clones only, minus some. The table includes about 280,000 clones, around 85% detected once. This clone was seen a few times. Germline V gene data show CDR1 as SEHNR and CDR2 as FQNEAQ (reference sequence). After removal of 3 bases from V and 4 bases from J, the junction contained 10 bases not matched to a gene. The CDR3 is made up of 16 amino acids. The material sequenced was PBMCs or T cells enriched from blood (not recorded which). This receptor was identified in a woman between 50 and 59 years old who had recovered from COVID-19. J is TRBJ2-3 and V is TRBV7-9; TRBD1 agrees at 7 bases. The CDR3 sequence: CASSLSDREKADTQYF. The CDR3 coding sequence is TGTGCCAGCAGCTTGTCCGACAGGGAAAAGGCAGATACGCAGTATTTT. The whole variable domain, filled in from reference TRBV7-9 and TRBJ2-3, reads DTGVSQNPRHKITKRGQNVTFRCDPISEHNRLYWYRQTLGQGPEFLTYFQNEAQLEKSRLLSDRFSAERPKGSFSTLEIQRTEQGDSAMYLCASSLSDREKADTQYFGPGTRLTVL.